These 32 T cell receptor beta chains were all obtained from the same sample, sequenced in a study of molecular identifiers for immune sequencing clone quantification. TCRdb analysed the PCR reads with MiXCR anew, one entry per CDR3 protein. Of 550,000 to 750,000 distinct CDR3 sequences listed, 15% to 20% are singletons. The sample consisted of naive CD8+ T cells from blood, with Jurkat cell RNA spiked in. Subset here: FACS-sorted CD8+CD4-CCR7+CD45RA+ naive T cells. These receptor sequences come from a human donor in good health. Some libraries in this study had Jurkat cell RNA spiked in.

This clonotype was picked up many times. This sequence joins TRBV7-9 and TRBJ1-1; no firm D call. Germline-derived CDR1 and CDR2 are SEHNR and FQNEAQ (reference sequence). This CDR3 has 12 amino acids. Trimming took 7 bases from V and 2 from J, leaving 8 bases between them. The CDR3 DNA reads TGTGCCAGCAAAAGACTTAACACTGAAGCTTTCTTT. This gives the protein CASKRLNTEAFF.

Of note for this clonotype: The junction differs from germline at one of its ends, possibly a read error. The chain employs TRBV27 and TRBJ2-7; D gene unclear. The CDR3 has 16 residues. In germline, CDR1 is MNHEY, CDR2 SMNVEV (reference sequence). The CDR3: CAGSLFPVARPLEQYF. CDR3 sequence (DNA): TGTGCCGGCAGTTTATTTCCCGTCGCCAGACCGCTGGAGCAGTACTTC.

This chain joins TRBV6-6 and TRBJ2-1; no clear D gene. CDR3 length equals 15 residues. The germline V and J ends were trimmed by 0 bases and 5 bases, with 11 bases remaining between them. Per the germline V gene, CDR1 is MNHNY and CDR2 is SVGAGI (reference sequence). The CDR3 protein is CASSYSLAPNNEQFF. In DNA form, the CDR3 reads TGTGCCAGCAGTTACTCGCTGGCGCCCAACAATGAGCAGTTCTTC.

This clonotype was recorded many times. The V call is TRBV20-1, the J call TRBJ1-1; TRBD1 agrees at 10 bases. The CDR3 is 18 residues long. Germline CDR1 and CDR2: DFQATT and SNEGSKA (reference sequence). The V segment lost 2 bases and the J segment 5 bases; nucleotides outside the gene matches: 17. CDR3 residues: CSARKSYSGQGSLTEAFF. Here the CDR3 DNA reads TGCAGTGCTAGAAAATCATACTCGGGACAGGGGAGTTTGACTGAAGCTTTCTTT.

Comments on this clonotype: Since a much larger clone is just one base distant, this may be a read error. V gene TRBV9 combines with J gene TRBJ2-7; D is unclear. The CDR3 sequence is 14 residues long. Germline loops: CDR1 SGDLS, CDR2 YYNGEE. DNA for the CDR3: TGTGCCTGCAGCGCGGCAGGCTCGGCCTACGAGCAGTACTTC. Translating it yields CACSAAGSAYEQYF.

A note on this clonotype: Since a much larger clone is just one base distant, this may be a read error. This chain links TRBV18 with TRBJ2-7, with 9 nucleotides matching TRBD1. From germline, CDR1 is KGHSH and CDR2 LQKENI. The CDR3 covers 13 residues. The CDR3 loop reads CASSPTGGHEQHF. The CDR3 DNA sequence: TGTGCCAGCTCACCAACAGGGGGCCACGAGCAGCACTTC.

This clonotype was recorded many times. The chain links TRBV12-3 or TRBV12-4 to TRBJ1-3; D unresolved. V was clipped by 3 bases and J by 8 bases, with 8 bases between them. The CDR3 is made up of 12 amino acids. CDR3 protein: CASSLDRYTIYF. In DNA, the CDR3 is TGTGCCAGCAGTTTGGACCGGTACACCATATATTTT.

As for this clonotype: This could be a read error, since a much larger clone is one nucleotide away. This chain links TRBV4-1 with TRBJ2-3; 8 bases line up with TRBD1. V dropped 0 bases and J dropped 2; count of bases not matched to a gene: 13. The germline CDR1 and CDR2 sequences are MGHRA and YSYEKL. This CDR3 is 19 amino acids long. CDR3 bases: TGCGCCAGCAGCCAAGATCGAACCTGGACAGGGATCCTCACAGATACGCAGTATTTT. It is translated as CASSQDRTWTGILTDTQYF.

This clonotype was detected ten times or more. The chain couples TRBV7-9 to TRBJ2-7, with D possibly TRBD2 on 5 matching bases. V was trimmed by 0 bases and J by 4 bases, leaving 10 bases between them. The length of the CDR3 is 14 residues. Looked up from germline, CDR1 is SEHNR and CDR2 is FQNEAQ (reference sequence). The CDR3 reads CASSLAGDAYEQYF. The CDR3, as DNA: TGTGCCAGCAGCTTAGCCGGGGATGCTTACGAGCAGTACTTC.

A few counts support this clonotype. The CDR3 loop is CASSLEVGAGEQYF. The CDR3 DNA sequence: TGTGCCAGCAGCTTAGAGGTGGGAGCTGGCGAGCAGTACTTC. This chain joins TRBV11-1 and TRBJ2-7; a weak D match, TRBD2 (5 bases). Germline CDR1 reads SGHAT; CDR2 reads FQDESV (reference sequence). V lost 1 base and J lost 6, with 13 bases in between. The CDR3 runs to 14 residues.

This clonotype was seen only a few times. The CDR3 DNA is TGCAGTGCGCGAACCGGGACAGGGGGCGGGTACGAGCAGTACTTC. The encoded protein is CSARTGTGGGYEQYF. The chain is built from TRBV20-1 and TRBJ2-7; 12 nucleotides match TRBD1. Germline values: CDR1 DFQATT, CDR2 SNEGSKA (reference sequence). V was pared by 6 bases and J by 4 bases, with 10 bases of the junction left unmatched. The CDR3 has 15 amino acids.

In this sample, this clonotype turned up many times. CDR3 bases: TGTGCCTGGAGGCAAGCATCAGGGTCCGGGCAGCCCCAGCATTTT. Its protein is CAWRQASGSGQPQHF. The chain couples TRBV30 to TRBJ1-5; D may be TRBD1 (5 bases). The CDR3 extends over 15 amino acids. V gave up 3 bases and J gave up 7 bases, with 19 bases separating them. CDR1 GTSNPN and CDR2 SVGIG come from the germline V gene (reference sequence).

Concerning this clonotype itself: This could be a read error, since a much larger clone is one nucleotide away. The chain is built from TRBV15 and TRBJ1-2; possibly TRBD1 for D (6 bases). Germline CDR1 and CDR2: LNHNV and YYDKDF (reference sequence). V was pared by 11 bases and J by 2 bases, with 18 bases between. The CDR3 contains 14 residues. The CDR3 protein is CAASGAGANYGYTF. Written as DNA, the CDR3 is TGTGCCGCCTCAGGGGCGGGGGCAAACTATGGCTACACCTTC.

This sequence joins TRBV2 and TRBJ1-6; 7 nucleotides line up with TRBD1. The CDR3 runs to 18 residues. Germline-derived CDR1 and CDR2 are SNHLY and FYNNEI. The ends lost 5 bases at V and 5 bases at J; junction bases unmatched: 15. CDR3 nucleotide sequence: TGTGCCAGCAGTAACTACCCCTTGACAGGGCGTGATAATTCACCCCTCCACTTT. Translation: CASSNYPLTGRDNSPLHF.

This clonotype has a count of ten or more. V gene TRBV6-5 combines with J gene TRBJ1-1, with 10 positions matching TRBD1. Looked up from germline, CDR1 is MNHEY and CDR2 is SVGAGI. The trim removed 5 bases at V and 0 bases at J, leaving 6 bases unmatched. The CDR3 length is 16 residues. CDR3 sequence: CASSTWTGGMNTEAFF. The CDR3 DNA is TGTGCCAGCAGTACATGGACAGGGGGGATGAACACTGAAGCTTTCTTT.

The table lists this clonotype with many counts. This chain connects TRBV3-1 to TRBJ1-1; maybe TRBD1 (5 bases). With 4 bases removed from V and 3 bases from J, the gap between germline ends came to 15 bases. Germline V gives CDR1 LGHDT, CDR2 YNNKEL (reference sequence). The CDR3 is 15 residues long. The CDR3 here is CASSPSGGIDTEAFF. CDR3 nucleotide sequence: TGTGCCAGCAGCCCCTCCGGGGGTATCGACACTGAAGCTTTCTTT.

Regarding this clonotype: A clone one base away is much larger, so this may be a read error. This chain joins TRBV6-2 or TRBV6-3 and TRBJ1-4; 7 bases align to TRBD1. J lost 16 bases, V lost 1 base, and 9 bases had no gene match. Germline V gene sequence: CDR1 MNHEY, CDR2 SVGEGT. The CDR3 runs to 13 residues. The CDR3 DNA sequence: TGTGCCAGCAGTTACTGGAGCCGGGACAGCAAGTTTTTT. It codes for CASSYWSRDSKFF.

This clonotype showed up many times. The chain uses TRBV9 and TRBJ2-3; perhaps TRBD2 as D (5 bases). The CDR3 loop spans 15 amino acids. Trimming left V 0 bases short and J 4 bases short, with 12 bases between. CDR1 and CDR2 (germline): SGDLS, YYNGEE. In DNA form, the CDR3 reads TGTGCCAGCAGCGTAGCTCTTACAGCGGCAGATACGCAGTATTTT. The encoded protein is CASSVALTAADTQYF.

The sample holds a few counts of this clonotype. The chain employs TRBV9 and TRBJ2-7; 7 positions match TRBD2. The CDR3 totals 16 residues. The junction had 6 bases not matched to a gene; V was cut back by 0 bases and J by 0 bases. CDR1 and CDR2 (germline): SGDLS, YYNGEE. CDR3 protein: CASSVEGTSASYEQYF. In DNA, the CDR3 is TGTGCCAGCAGCGTAGAGGGAACTAGCGCCTCCTACGAGCAGTACTTC. Full variable domain (remainder filled in from reference TRBV9 and TRBJ2-7): DSGVTQTPKHLITATGQRVTLRCSPRSGDLSVYWYQQSLDQGLQFLIQYYNGEERAKGNILERFSAQQFPDLHSELNLSSLELGDSALYFCASSVEGTSASYEQYFGPGTRLTVT.

Details on this clonotype: A read error may produce the germline difference seen at one junction end. The chain has TRBV5-6 and TRBJ2-2; D gene ambiguous. CDR3 length equals 14 residues. Germline lookup yields CDR1 SGHDT and CDR2 YYEEEE. The CDR3 loop reads CASSFRRNAGELFF. As DNA, the CDR3 is TGTGCCAGCAGCTTTAGGCGGAACGCCGGGGAGCTGTTTTTT. Looking up the rest from reference TRBV5-6 and TRBJ2-2 gives the full variable domain: DAGVTQSPTHLIKTRGQQVTLRCSPKSGHDTVSWYQQALGQGPQFIFQYYEEEERQRGNFPDRFSGHQFPNYSSELNVNALLLGDSALYLCASSFRRNAGELFFGEGSRLTVL.

This clonotype was detected only a few times. The gene calls are TRBV27 and TRBJ2-7; perhaps TRBD1 as D (6 bases). The germline V and J ends were trimmed by 6 bases and 0 bases, with 12 bases remaining between them. CDR3 length equals 14 residues. Germline CDR1 reads MNHEY; CDR2 reads SMNVEV (reference sequence). CDR3 coding DNA: TGTGCCAGCAGAACACGACAGGCCTCCTACGAGCAGTACTTC. Protein product: CASRTRQASYEQYF.

This clonotype was found many times. The chain carries TRBV5-4 and TRBJ1-1; D is uncertain. This CDR3 has 14 residues. V dropped 6 bases and J dropped 1 base, with 13 bases sitting between them. Per the germline V gene, CDR1 is SGHNT and CDR2 is YYREEE (reference sequence). This CDR3 is CASNPLGPNTEAFF. CDR3 nucleotides: TGTGCCAGCAACCCGTTGGGCCCGAACACTGAAGCTTTCTTT.

As for this clonotype: Just one base apart from a much larger clone, this may be a read error. V usage is TRBV4-3 and J usage is TRBJ2-3; D is perhaps TRBD1 (6 bases). CDR1 LGHNA and CDR2 YSLEER come from the germline V gene. This CDR3 is 18 amino acids long. With 0 bases removed from V and 5 bases from J, the gap between germline ends came to 21 bases. The CDR3 region is CASSQDQGRRVGGDTQYF. In nucleotides, the CDR3 is TGCGCCAGCAGCCAAGATCAGGGCAGGAGAGTAGGGGGAGATACGCAGTATTTT.

This clonotype was seen ten or more times. The chain joins TRBV12-3 or TRBV12-4 to TRBJ2-3, with D perhaps TRBD2 (7 bases). The CDR3 runs to 16 residues. Trimming removed 7 bases from V and 0 bases from J, with 17 bases in between. The CDR3 region is CASIPQGGGSTDTQYF. The CDR3 bases are TGTGCCAGCATTCCTCAAGGGGGGGGGAGCACAGATACGCAGTATTTT.

There are many counts of this clonotype. CDR3: CASSLGRAHEKLFF. In DNA, the CDR3 is TGTGCCAGCAGCTTGGGTAGGGCCCATGAAAAACTGTTTTTT. The chain joins TRBV5-6 to TRBJ1-4; D not resolved. The CDR3 has 14 amino acids. Germline V gene data show CDR1 as SGHDT and CDR2 as YYEEEE. V was shortened by 0 bases and J by 6 bases, with 9 bases between the two germline ends.

In this sample, this clonotype turned up a few times. The rearrangement joins TRBV6-5 to TRBJ1-1; D is undetermined. Per germline, CDR1 MNHEY and CDR2 SVGAGI. The V end was cut by 2 bases, the J end by 5 bases, with 15 bases between. The CDR3 loop spans 15 amino acids. The DNA of the CDR3 is TGTGCCAGCAGTTACGGCCGGGTCCTGGGGACTGAAGCTTTCTTT. It is translated as CASSYGRVLGTEAFF.

The CDR3 loop reads CASSPAPGTDKETQYF. The DNA for the CDR3 is TGTGCCAGTAGTCCCGCCCCCGGGACAGATAAAGAGACCCAGTACTTC. This chain connects TRBV19 to TRBJ2-5; 7 bases are a match to TRBD1. The length of the CDR3 is 16 residues. The germline CDR1 and CDR2 sequences are LNHDA and SQIVND (reference sequence). Trimming cost V 5 bases and J 3 bases; bases outside gene matches: 12.

This clonotype was observed many times. The chain employs TRBV19 and TRBJ2-7; 7 bases agree with TRBD1. Germline V CDR1 and CDR2: LNHDA, SQIVND (reference sequence). This CDR3 has 13 amino acids. V trimming: 2 bases; J trimming: 5 bases; junction bases outside the gene matches: 3. The CDR3 DNA sequence: TGTGCCAGTAGTATACAGGGGGTGGACGAGCAGTACTTC. Encoded protein: CASSIQGVDEQYF.

The sample holds one count of this clonotype. A single base separates this from a much larger clone, so it may be a read error. The chain uses TRBV10-3 and TRBJ2-7; 9 bases map to TRBD1. The CDR3 is made up of 14 amino acids. V was clipped by 6 bases and J by 3 bases; unmatched bases: 6. Germline V gives CDR1 ENHRY, CDR2 SYGVKD. The chain's CDR3 is CAIRGPGQGYEQYF. The CDR3 bases are TGTGCCATCAGGGGCCCGGGACAGGGCTACGAGCAGTACTTC.

Notes on this clonotype: This may arise from a read error, as a much more abundant clone is one base away. This rearrangement joins TRBV6-2 or TRBV6-3 to TRBJ2-7; no clear D. Germline CDR1 and CDR2: MNHEY and SVGEGT. This CDR3 has 12 residues. CDR3: CACSYSMYEQYF. The CDR3 coding sequence is TGTGCCTGCAGTTACTCGATGTACGAGCAGTACTTC.

This clonotype came up many times. This chain connects TRBV3-1 to TRBJ2-7; D may be TRBD2 (6 bases). V was trimmed by 4 bases and J by 12 bases, leaving 22 bases between them. The CDR3 runs 14 residues. In germline, CDR1 is LGHDT, CDR2 YNNKEL (reference sequence). The CDR3 sequence: CASSPQTVLGGLYF. The CDR3 DNA follows: TGTGCCAGCAGCCCCCAAACTGTCCTTGGAGGGCTGTACTTC.

The table lists this clonotype with a count of one. The V and J genes are TRBV20-1 and TRBJ2-3; 7 bases line up with TRBD1. J gave up 4 bases and V 6 bases, and 10 bases lay outside the gene matches. Per germline, CDR1 DFQATT and CDR2 SNEGSKA (reference sequence). This CDR3 region has 14 residues. CDR3 DNA: TGCAGTGCGCCGCGGACAGGCAGCTCAGATACGCAGTATTTT. It yields the protein CSAPRTGSSDTQYF.